The sequence of this T cell receptor beta chain was determined in a study of beta chain features in type 1 diabetes. General study results and limits: Relative to healthy donors, patients appeared to have naive, central memory and Treg TCRB repertoires that were more similar. In every one of the four CD4+ subsets, TCRB CDR3s were moderately but significantly shorter in Type 1 diabetes patients. No resolution was reached here on whether HLA type influences TCRB rearrangement.

Comments on this clone: Its antigen is undetermined.

The CDR3 covers 11 residues. Trimming stripped 7 bases from V and 11 bases from J, with 17 bases between. The germline V gene has CDR1 SQVTM and CDR2 ANQGSEA. The sequenced template was cDNA made from the entire isolated RNA. Regulatory, naive and central memory T cell samples averaged approximately 3.8 million reads. Method: immunoSEQ multiplex PCR; TCRdb's copy keeps in-frame clones and lacks some. In the table there are hundreds of thousands of clones, about 12% of which are singletons. The receptor's source is a woman under 30 with type 1 diabetes. This rearrangement joins TRBV29-1 to TRBJ1-1; D ambiguous. Sequencing used naive CD4+ T cells from blood. The CDR3 reads CSAYREGGAFF. As DNA, the CDR3 is TGCAGCGCCTACCGGGAGGGCGGCGCTTTCTTT.